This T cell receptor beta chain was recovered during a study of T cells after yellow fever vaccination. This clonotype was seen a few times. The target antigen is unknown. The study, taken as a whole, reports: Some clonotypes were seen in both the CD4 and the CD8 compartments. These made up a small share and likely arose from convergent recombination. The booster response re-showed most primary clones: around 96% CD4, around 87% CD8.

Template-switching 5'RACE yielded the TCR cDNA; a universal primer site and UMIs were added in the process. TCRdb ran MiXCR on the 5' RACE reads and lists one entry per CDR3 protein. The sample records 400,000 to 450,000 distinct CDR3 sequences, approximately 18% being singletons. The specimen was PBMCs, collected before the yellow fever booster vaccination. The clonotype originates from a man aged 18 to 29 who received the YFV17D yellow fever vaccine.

CDR3 sequence (DNA): TGCGCCAGCAGCCAAGGGGCGGGCCTGAGCACAGATACGCAGTATTTT. It yields the protein CASSQGAGLSTDTQYF. This chain uses TRBV4-3 with TRBJ2-3; weak D call: TRBD2 (5 bases). The CDR3 extends over 16 amino acids. V was shortened by 1 base and J by 0 bases, with 11 bases between the two germline ends. CDR1 and CDR2 (germline): LGHNA, YSLEER.